This paragraph reports one T cell receptor beta chain. These data belong to a study of T cell responses to AZD1222 COVID-19 vaccine. The ends were cut back, 4 bases at V and 3 bases at J, with 12 bases in the middle. Germline loops: CDR1 MGHDK, CDR2 SYGVNS. The CDR3 spans 15 residues. Sequencing used immunoSEQ multiplex PCR; TCRdb keeps in-frame clones, though not all of them. The sample holds approximately 79,000 clones, about 86% seen once. This sequence joins TRBV25-1 and TRBJ2-2; a possible D gene is TRBD2 (6 bases). The sequencing here drew on peripheral blood, taken on day 0 of AZD1222 vaccination. The receptor was derived from an adult in good health. Written as DNA, the CDR3 is TGTGCCAGCAGTGGCGGGACCGTTTACACCGGGGAGCTGTTTTTT. Translating gives CASSGGTVYTGELFF. The full variable domain, its missing parts supplied by reference TRBV25-1 and TRBJ2-2, is EADIYQTPRYLVIGTGKKITLECSQTMGHDKMYWYQQDPGMELHLIHYSYGVNSTEKGDLSSESTVSRIRTEHFPLTLESARPSHTSQYLCASSGGTVYTGELFFGEGSRLTVL.